This is a list of T cell receptor beta chains from one sample in a study of blood T cell repertoires in COVID-19. This table comes from immunoSEQ multiplex PCR, and its TCRdb copy is limited to in-frame clones, with some not included. Of about 54,000 clones in the sample, 80% to 90% are singletons; the top ten hold 3% to 4%. The sequencing sample was made of peripheral blood. The receptors were sampled from a man aged 40-49 years with COVID-19, enrolled during active disease. The CDR3 runs from the conserved cysteine through the conserved F or W. A D gene is named only where the DNA matches it firmly. Expanded clones are given a class, and other clones once, few, many or no size at all.

TRBV7-8	TRBJ2-7	TRBD1	-	CASSRKAGQGGEQYF	TGTGCCAGCAGCCGAAAGGCGGGACAGGGAGGGGAGCAGTACTTC
TRBV2	TRBJ1-1	-	-	CASSRTAPTEAFF	TGTGCCAGCAGCCGGACAGCCCCCACTGAAGCTTTCTTT
TRBV3-1/TRBV3-2	TRBJ2-5	TRBD1	-	CASSQRPTARGQGGTQYF	TGTGCCAGCAGCCAACGGCCAACGGCGAGAGGACAGGGTGGTACCCAGTACTTC
TRBV5-6	TRBJ2-6	-	few	CASSDGTLRSGANVLTF	TGTGCCAGCAGCGACGGGACACTCCGTTCTGGGGCCAACGTCCTGACTTTC
TRBV12-3/TRBV12-4	TRBJ2-1	TRBD2	-	CASSALAGGSQFF	TGTGCCAGCAGCGCACTAGCGGGAGGGAGCCAGTTCTTC
TRBV28	TRBJ2-1	TRBD2	-	CASSHGLAGQFF	TGTGCCAGCAGTCACGGACTAGCGGGCCAGTTCTTC
TRBV18	TRBJ2-5	TRBD2	-	CASSPQTSGREETQYF	TGTGCCAGCTCACCCCAGACTAGCGGGAGGGAAGAGACCCAGTACTTC
TRBV12-2	TRBJ1-5	-	-	CASRFVQGLGNQPQHF	TGTGCAAGTCGCTTTGTACAGGGGTTAGGAAATCAGCCCCAGCATTTT
TRBV20-1	TRBJ1-5	-	-	CSASGGAGAVNQPQHF	TGCAGTGCTAGTGGTGGGGCTGGGGCAGTCAATCAGCCCCAGCATTTT
TRBV6-5	TRBJ1-5	-	-	CASSPGRAKQPQHF	TGTGCCAGCAGTCCCGGGAGGGCTAAGCAGCCCCAGCATTTT
TRBV3-1/TRBV3-2	TRBJ1-1	-	-	CASSDRTVNTEAFF	TGTGCCAGCAGCGATCGGACTGTGAACACTGAAGCTTTCTTT
TRBV5-4	TRBJ2-2	TRBD2	-	CASSTGGSGTGELFF	TGTGCCAGCAGCACCGGGGGGTCGGGCACCGGGGAGCTGTTTTTT
TRBV3-1/TRBV3-2	TRBJ1-3	-	-	CASTRGVNSGNTIYF	TGTGCCAGCACCCGGGGGGTTAACTCTGGAAACACCATATATTTT
TRBV18	TRBJ1-1	-	-	CASSPAGRTEAFF	TGTGCCAGCTCACCGGCCGGGAGAACTGAAGCTTTCTTT
TRBV18	TRBJ2-7	TRBD1	-	CASSPISGTGKSYEQYF	TGTGCCAGCTCACCCATTTCCGGGACAGGGAAATCCTACGAGCAGTACTTC
TRBV28	TRBJ2-7	-	-	CASSYSWGQAYEQYF	TGTGCCAGCAGTTACTCGTGGGGCCAAGCCTACGAGCAGTACTTC
TRBV28	TRBJ2-1	TRBD2	-	CASSSGGLAGGNEQFF	TGTGCCAGCAGTTCTGGAGGACTAGCGGGAGGCAATGAGCAGTTCTTC
TRBV12-3/TRBV12-4	TRBJ1-6	-	-	CASSYPGVSPLHF	TGTGCCAGCAGTTACCCGGGGGTTTCACCCCTCCACTTT